One sample yielded the 28 T cell receptor beta chains listed below, sequenced in a study of technical replicates of blood from a handful of donors. Measured with immunoSEQ multiplex PCR; TCRdb has only the in-frame clones, and not every one. The profile covers around 83,000 clones, with about 94% appearing a single time and under 0.3% taken by the ten largest. The sample was T cells isolated from PBMCs. These receptors all come from a human donor in good health.

J is TRBJ2-7 and V is TRBV10-1, with 8 bases fitting TRBD2. The CDR3 covers 13 residues. The V segment lost 4 bases and the J segment 3 bases; nucleotides outside the gene matches: 2. Germline V lookup: CDR1 WNHNN, CDR2 SYGVQD (reference sequence). CDR3 sequence reads: CASSATSGYEQYF. CDR3 nucleotide sequence: TGCGCCAGCAGTGCCACTAGCGGCTACGAGCAGTACTTC.

V usage is TRBV7-6 and J usage is TRBJ1-3; no firm D call. There are 17 residues in the CDR3. The germline V gene has CDR1 SGHVS and CDR2 FNYEAQ. Trimming cost V 1 base and J 0 bases, with 13 bases left between them. This chain's CDR3 is CASSLDDVGFSGNTIYF. In DNA, the CDR3 is TGTGCCAGCAGCTTAGACGACGTGGGCTTCTCTGGAAACACCATATATTTT.

The chain carries TRBV29-1 and TRBJ1-2; D perhaps matches TRBD1 (6 bases). Germline V CDR1 and CDR2: SQVTM, ANQGSEA. Trimming shortened V by 4 bases and J by 3 bases, and 30 bases separated the two germline ends. The CDR3 consists of 19 residues. The CDR3 DNA reads TGCAGCGTTGTGGGGGGGGTTTCGATTTCGGGGGCGGTGGACTATGGCTACACCTTC. Its translation is CSVVGGVSISGAVDYGYTF.

This chain links TRBV5-1 with TRBJ2-1; 7 bases agree with TRBD2. V dropped 0 bases and J dropped 2; count of bases not matched to a gene: 2. The CDR3 is made up of 15 amino acids. Germline CDR1 reads SGHRS; CDR2 reads YFSETQ. This CDR3 reads CASSLDSGAYNEQFF. The CDR3 DNA is TGCGCCAGCAGCTTGGACAGCGGGGCCTACAATGAGCAGTTCTTC.

V and J are TRBV18 and TRBJ1-2, with TRBD1 matching over 7 bases. This CDR3 is built from 15 residues. Germline assignment: CDR1 KGHSH and CDR2 LQKENI. V lost 3 bases, J lost 0 bases, and 4 bases stayed unmatched. CDR3 sequence (DNA): TGTGCCAGCTCACCCCTGGACAGGACTAACTATGGCTACACCTTC. Translating gives CASSPLDRTNYGYTF.

The chain joins TRBV5-4 to TRBJ2-1; a possible D gene is TRBD1 (5 bases). Trimming took 0 bases from V and 4 from J, leaving 11 bases between them. CDR3 length equals 15 residues. Germline assignment: CDR1 SGHNT and CDR2 YYREEE (reference sequence). The CDR3 loop is CASSLAGAGYNEQFF. CDR3 DNA: TGTGCCAGCAGCTTGGCTGGGGCAGGATACAATGAGCAGTTCTTC.

This chain joins TRBV2 and TRBJ2-5, with D unclear. This CDR3 is 11 amino acids long. V lost 2 bases, J lost 5 bases, and 3 bases lay in between. Germline V gene data show CDR1 as SNHLY and CDR2 as FYNNEI. CDR3: CASSERETQYF. The CDR3 nucleotides read TGTGCCAGCAGTGAACGGGAGACCCAGTACTTC.

J is TRBJ1-1 and V is TRBV19, with a weak D call TRBD1 (5 bases). Germline V CDR1 and CDR2: LNHDA, SQIVND (reference sequence). V was pared by 3 bases and J by 4 bases, with 15 bases between. This CDR3 region has 15 residues. CDR3 bases: TGTGCCAGTAGTATGAGGCGGGATCAGGGCACTGAAGCTTTCTTT. This codes for CASSMRRDQGTEAFF.

The V gene is TRBV14, the J gene TRBJ2-1, with 9 bases lining up with TRBD2. Per the germline V gene, CDR1 is SGHDN and CDR2 is FVKESK. V trimming: 1 base; J trimming: 12 bases; junction bases outside the gene matches: 4. The CDR3 covers 13 residues. As DNA, the CDR3 is TGTGCCAGCAGCCAAGTTCCGACTAGCGGGCAGTTCTTC. This sequence encodes CASSQVPTSGQFF.

This sequence joins TRBV27 and TRBJ2-1, with 8 positions matching TRBD2. Germline CDR1 reads MNHEY; CDR2 reads SMNVEV (reference sequence). CDR3 length: 16 amino acids. J was trimmed by 3 bases and V by 2 bases; bases with no gene match: 6. This chain's CDR3 is CASSLRGGSLYNEQFF. The CDR3 region has the DNA TGTGCCAGCAGTTTACGGGGGGGTAGTCTCTACAATGAGCAGTTCTTC.

The genes are TRBV15 and TRBJ1-4; D unresolved. CDR1 and CDR2 from the germline V gene are LNHNV and YYDKDF (reference sequence). The germline V and J ends were trimmed by 0 bases and 7 bases, with 15 bases remaining between them. The CDR3 covers 16 residues. The CDR3 is CATSRDEVGLIEKLFF. As DNA, the CDR3 is TGTGCCACCAGCAGAGATGAGGTCGGACTAATTGAAAAACTGTTTTTT.

The chain links TRBV6-5 to TRBJ2-7; 9 nucleotides agree with TRBD1. Germline assignment: CDR1 MNHEY and CDR2 SVGAGI. V was clipped by 6 bases and J by 1 base; unmatched bases: 7. The CDR3 sequence is 15 residues long. Here the CDR3 DNA reads TGTGCCAGCAGATGGACAGGGGAGTCGTCCTACGAGCAGTACTTC. Translation: CASRWTGESSYEQYF.

V usage is TRBV2 and J usage is TRBJ1-4; D uncertain. Germline V CDR1 and CDR2: SNHLY, FYNNEI. The CDR3 has 11 residues. V lost 4 bases and J lost 8, with 5 bases in between. The CDR3 DNA follows: TGTGCCAGCAGTGTTCGGGAAAAACTGTTTTTT. This translates into CASSVREKLFF.

The genes are TRBV29-1 and TRBJ2-1, with a weak D call TRBD2 (6 bases). CDR1 and CDR2 from the germline V gene are SQVTM and ANQGSEA. The V end lost 2 bases, the J end lost 8 bases, and 16 bases lay between the germline ends. The CDR3 loop spans 14 amino acids. The CDR3 sequence is CSVETYKRAHEQFF. CDR3 coding DNA: TGCAGCGTTGAAACTTATAAGCGGGCCCATGAGCAGTTCTTC.

The chain couples TRBV27 to TRBJ2-7, with 7 bases aligning to TRBD2. Germline values: CDR1 MNHEY, CDR2 SMNVEV (reference sequence). This CDR3 is 14 amino acids long. The trim removed 4 bases at V and 7 bases at J, leaving 10 bases unmatched. Written as DNA, the CDR3 is TGTGCCAGCAGTTGGGGTAGCGGGCTTGGAGAGCAGTACTTC. Translating gives CASSWGSGLGEQYF.

This rearrangement joins TRBV7-9 to TRBJ1-5, with TRBD1 as a possible D gene (5 bases). The V gene lost 4 bases and the J gene lost 6 bases, with 16 bases spanning the gap. CDR1 and CDR2 (germline): SEHNR, FQNEAQ (reference sequence). The CDR3 contains 15 residues. Written as DNA, the CDR3 is TGTGCCAGCAGCTCTGACACACCGGGGGGTCAGCCCCAGCATTTT. It codes for CASSSDTPGGQPQHF.

The rearrangement joins TRBV2 to TRBJ1-4, with D maybe TRBD1 (6 bases). Germline loops: CDR1 SNHLY, CDR2 FYNNEI. This CDR3 is 15 amino acids long. V lost 4 bases to trimming and J lost 8 bases, with 17 bases between them. CDR3 nucleotides: TGTGCCAGCAGTGGGAGCCACAGGGTCGCGGAAAAACTGTTTTTT. This gives the protein CASSGSHRVAEKLFF.

The gene calls are TRBV4-1 and TRBJ2-3; 9 bases are shared with TRBD2. V shed 0 bases, J shed 6 bases, and the junction held 10 bases outside the gene matches. Germline CDR1 is MGHRA and CDR2 is YSYEKL. The CDR3 spans 17 residues. This CDR3 is CASSQEQLAGPRDTQYF. The CDR3 DNA follows: TGCGCCAGCAGCCAAGAACAACTAGCGGGCCCCCGGGATACGCAGTATTTT.

The chain has TRBV2 and TRBJ2-3; the D gene is possibly TRBD2 (7 bases). CDR1 and CDR2 (germline): SNHLY, FYNNEI. CDR3 length: 13 residues. Trimming took off 7 bases at V and 4 bases at J, with 12 bases between the two ends. CDR3 DNA: TGTGCCAGCAATACAGGGAGGGCAGATACGCAGTATTTT. This gives the protein CASNTGRADTQYF.

This chain joins TRBV29-1 and TRBJ1-1, with 11 bases lining up with TRBD1. The CDR3 extends over 14 amino acids. V lost 6 bases and J lost 6; bases outside the gene matches: 9. The germline CDR1 and CDR2 sequences are SQVTM and ANQGSEA. CDR3 sequence reads: CSVGTGGTVAEAFF. The CDR3 bases are TGCAGCGTCGGGACAGGGGGAACTGTCGCTGAAGCTTTCTTT.

The CDR3 region has the DNA TGTGCCAGCAAACTAGCGGGAGCGGTTCGCTACGAGCAGTACTTC. Its translation is CASKLAGAVRYEQYF. The gene calls are TRBV28 and TRBJ2-7, with 11 positions matching TRBD2. In germline, CDR1 is MDHEN, CDR2 SYDVKM. The junction had 8 bases not matched to a gene; V was cut back by 7 bases and J by 3 bases. The CDR3 has 15 amino acids.

This clone was seen once. V gene TRBV5-1 combines with J gene TRBJ2-1, with a tentative D call TRBD1 (5 bases). Germline lookup yields CDR1 SGHRS and CDR2 YFSETQ. The CDR3 runs 16 residues. With 4 bases removed from V and 8 bases from J, the gap between germline ends came to 22 bases. CDR3 coding DNA: TGCGCCAGCAGCCTTCCAAAGGGGATCAAAGGTGATGAGCAGTTCTTC. As protein: CASSLPKGIKGDEQFF.

The V gene is TRBV28, the J gene TRBJ1-2; D is perhaps TRBD1 (5 bases). In germline, CDR1 is MDHEN, CDR2 SYDVKM. The CDR3 is 13 residues long. V lost 4 bases to trimming and J lost 3 bases, with 9 bases between them. CDR3 in amino acids: CASSSDKDYGYTF. CDR3 coding DNA: TGTGCCAGCAGTTCGGACAAGGACTATGGCTACACCTTC.

The chain employs TRBV9 and TRBJ1-3; 9 nucleotides agree with TRBD1. Germline loops: CDR1 SGDLS, CDR2 YYNGEE. The CDR3 is 15 amino acids. The V and J ends lost 0 bases and 2 bases, in that order; junction bases with no gene match: 0. The CDR3 spells CASSVGTGAGNTIYF. CDR3 DNA sequence: TGTGCCAGCAGCGTAGGGACAGGGGCTGGAAACACCATATATTTT.

The rearrangement links TRBV18 to TRBJ1-5; no definite D call. Germline assignment: CDR1 KGHSH and CDR2 LQKENI. The CDR3 is 14 residues long. V shed 3 bases and J shed 9 bases, with 15 bases lying between them. DNA of the CDR3: TGTGCCAGCTCACCCGCCCGGACTGGGTGGCCCCAGCATTTT. Translating gives CASSPARTGWPQHF. Full variable domain (rest looked up from reference TRBV18 and TRBJ1-5): NAGVMQNPRHLVRRRGQEARLRCSPMKGHSHVYWYRQLPEEGLKFMVYLQKENIIDESGMPKERFSAEFPKEGPSILRIQQVVRGDSAAYFCASSPARTGWPQHFGDGTRLSIL.

This clone was counted a few times. The rearrangement joins TRBV19 to TRBJ2-2; a possible D gene is TRBD1 (5 bases). The CDR3 has 12 amino acids. The V end lost 3 bases, the J end lost 12 bases, and 11 bases lay between the germline ends. Germline V gene data show CDR1 as LNHDA and CDR2 as SQIVND (reference sequence). The CDR3 bases are TGTGCCAGTAGTATGGTGCAGGGCAAGCTGTTTTTT. Translation gives CASSMVQGKLFF.

This sequence joins TRBV29-1 and TRBJ1-5; D is perhaps TRBD1 (5 bases). CDR1 and CDR2 (germline): SQVTM, ANQGSEA. The ends were cut back, 4 bases at V and 7 bases at J, with 17 bases in the middle. There are 14 residues in the CDR3. The DNA of the CDR3 is TGCAGCGTTGCCATCCAGGGCTTAGACCAGCCCCAGCATTTT. Protein product: CSVAIQGLDQPQHF. The full variable domain, completed using reference TRBV29-1 and TRBJ1-5, is SAVISQKPSRDICQRGTSLTIQCQVDSQVTMMFWYRQQPGQSLTLIATANQGSEATYESGFVIDKFPISRPNLTFSTLTVSNMSPEDSSIYLCSVAIQGLDQPQHFGDGTRLSIL.

In its sample, this clone was seen once. The chain is built from TRBV18 and TRBJ2-7; TRBD1 agrees at 7 bases. The V segment lost 8 bases and the J segment 3 bases; nucleotides outside the gene matches: 7. Germline CDR1 KGHSH, CDR2 LQKENI. The CDR3 loop spans 13 amino acids. DNA of the CDR3: TGTGCCAGCAATCCCGGGACAGACTACGAGCAGTACTTC. Its protein is CASNPGTDYEQYF.